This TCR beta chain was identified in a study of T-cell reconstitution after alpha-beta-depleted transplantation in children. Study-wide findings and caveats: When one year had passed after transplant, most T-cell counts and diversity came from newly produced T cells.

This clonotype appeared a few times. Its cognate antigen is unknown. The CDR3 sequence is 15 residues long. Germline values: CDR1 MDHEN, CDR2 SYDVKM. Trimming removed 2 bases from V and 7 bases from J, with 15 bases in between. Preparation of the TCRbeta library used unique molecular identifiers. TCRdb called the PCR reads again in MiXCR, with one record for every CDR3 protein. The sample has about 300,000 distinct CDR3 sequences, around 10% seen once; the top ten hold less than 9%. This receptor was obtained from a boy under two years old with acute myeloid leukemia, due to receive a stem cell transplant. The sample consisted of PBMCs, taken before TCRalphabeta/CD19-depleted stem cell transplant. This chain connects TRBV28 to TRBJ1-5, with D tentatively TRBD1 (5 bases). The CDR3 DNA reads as TGTGCCAGCAGTTTACGGGGGGGATGGGGACAGCCCCAGCATTTT. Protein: CASSLRGGWGQPQHF.